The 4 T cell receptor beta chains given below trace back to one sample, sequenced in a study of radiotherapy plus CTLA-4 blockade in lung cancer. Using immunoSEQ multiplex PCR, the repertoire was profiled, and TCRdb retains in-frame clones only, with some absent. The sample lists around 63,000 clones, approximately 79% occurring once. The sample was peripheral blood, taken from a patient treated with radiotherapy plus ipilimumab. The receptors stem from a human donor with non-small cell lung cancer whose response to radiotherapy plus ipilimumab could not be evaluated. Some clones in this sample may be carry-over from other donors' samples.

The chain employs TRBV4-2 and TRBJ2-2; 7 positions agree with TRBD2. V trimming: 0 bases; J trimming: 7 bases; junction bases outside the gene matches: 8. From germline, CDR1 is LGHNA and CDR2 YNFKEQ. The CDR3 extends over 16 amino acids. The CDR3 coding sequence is TGTGCCAGCAGCCAAGATGGACTAGGTGGGTTCGGGGAGCTGTTTTTT. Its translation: CASSQDGLGGFGELFF.

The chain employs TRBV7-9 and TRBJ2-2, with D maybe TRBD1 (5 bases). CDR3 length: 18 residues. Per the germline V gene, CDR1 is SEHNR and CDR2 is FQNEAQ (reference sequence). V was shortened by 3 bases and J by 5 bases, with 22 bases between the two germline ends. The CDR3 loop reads CASSFPPGRALGTGELFF. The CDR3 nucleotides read TGTGCCAGCAGCTTTCCACCCGGCAGGGCTCTGGGGACCGGGGAGCTGTTTTTT.

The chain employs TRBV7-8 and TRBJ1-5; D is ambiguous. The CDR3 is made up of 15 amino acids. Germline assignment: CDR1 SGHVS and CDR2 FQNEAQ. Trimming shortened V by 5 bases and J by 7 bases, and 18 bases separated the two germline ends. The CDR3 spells CASSLTRGPNQPQHF. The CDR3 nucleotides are TGTGCCAGCAGCCTGACGCGCGGGCCCAACCAGCCCCAGCATTTT.

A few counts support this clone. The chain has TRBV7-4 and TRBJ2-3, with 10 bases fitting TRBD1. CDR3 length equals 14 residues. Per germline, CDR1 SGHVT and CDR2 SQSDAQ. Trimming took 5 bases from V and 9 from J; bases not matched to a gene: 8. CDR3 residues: CASSPGTGEVTQYF. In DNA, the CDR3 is TGTGCCAGCAGCCCCGGGACAGGGGAAGTCACGCAGTATTTT.